The sample holds a few counts of the clone carrying this T cell receptor beta chain. Antigen unknown. This sample was taken from a study of CD8+ T cells in alopecia areata. As for the study in general: Dosing with tofacitinib proceeded for 6 to 18 months, followed by 6 months off drug. Study conclusions and caveats: Scalp lesions, especially in alopecia totalis/universalis, had higher clonality than normal scalp. The study found TCR sharing across patients less clear than in mice, possibly for HLA reasons.

Treatment denoted: oral pan-JAK inhibitor, 5-10 mg twice daily. Following extraction, RNA underwent reverse transcription to cDNA, which served as the sequencing template. Clones were read by immunoSEQ multiplex PCR, and TCRdb kept only the in-frame ones, dropping some. The sample lists 150,000 to 200,000 clones; roughly 53% were seen once. The sequence came from a human donor with alopecia areata. Sample: CD8+ T cells sorted from blood, taken at week 24, from a patient treated with tofacitinib.

The CDR3 coding sequence is TGTGCCAGCTCAGGGGGGTCCTACGAGCAGTACTTC. Protein sequence: CASSGGSYEQYF. The chain uses TRBV6-5 and TRBJ2-7, with D maybe TRBD1 (7 bases). The CDR3 is made up of 12 amino acids. The germline V gene encodes CDR1 MNHEY and CDR2 SVGAGI. The V end was cut by 8 bases, the J end by 1 base, with 9 bases between.